The TCR beta chain under discussion was sequenced for a study of blood T cell repertoires in COVID-19 (dated by TCRdb to about 2020). About the investigation overall: Collaborator samples came from the United States, Italy and Spain and covered acute and convalescent phases of COVID-19. The material from the prospective study consisted of cDNA or gDNA derived from T cells, B-cell-depleted T cells, or PBMCs. The sample metadata nearly always contained a de-identified subject ID, COVID-19 status, age in years and sex. The repertoires were released in a freely available public database intended as a resource for research on the immune response to SARS-CoV-2. Samples were obtained from the ongoing ImmuneRACE study (first 160 participants) and from some 1,200 subjects provided by 6 global collaborators. The dataset comprised deeply sampled blood TCRbeta repertoires from subjects exposed to, actively infected with, or recovered from COVID-19. Where available, HLA class I and class II types were taken from metadata supplied by the sample provider and were not determined by assay-based typing. What the work shows at the level of the full study, not this receptor alone: The amount of clinical and demographic metadata varied by source and participant and was provided uncurated.

TCRbeta CDR3 regions were amplified from genomic DNA using the immunoSEQ Assay, a bias-controlled multiplex PCR. On the study's bioinformatics: The number of nucleated cells in each sample was estimated from the amplification of reference gene primers within the assay. To quantify the absolute abundance of each unique TCRbeta CDR3 rearrangement, sequence reads were collapsed and filtered. For each sample, productive Simpson clonality was calculated as the square root of Simpson's diversity index over productive rearrangements. This immuneACCESS table, as held by TCRdb, lists in-frame sequences with V and J called but not all clones. Of the missing ones, under half trace to an unresolved V gene in checked studies; the others have no known cause. V and J calls and clone size follow that table, whereas D and trimming were derived from the DNA. Here the sample has 230,000 or so clones; around 80% occur a single time. The ten largest clonotypes hold around 5.1% of the sample.

This clone has a handful of counts. What this receptor recognizes is not known. No base qualities exist here, and no much larger clone lies one base off it. CDR1 and CDR2 are read off the germline V gene as MDHEN and SYDVKM. The CDR3 numbers 11 residues from cysteine through phenylalanine. CDR3 DNA only is kept here, 33 bases in frame from base 1. V sheds 8 bases and J sheds 8 bases, leaving 12 bases between their ends. Collaborating institutions collected whole blood in K2EDTA tubes following their own protocols. For TCRbeta analysis, collaborators shipped samples in one of three forms: frozen whole blood, isolated PBMCs, or DNA extracted from either of those sample types.

The rearrangement joined TRBV28 to TRBJ2-5, with no confidently assigned D gene. The sample was peripheral blood. The sequence was collected from a human donor in a cohort sampled during active COVID-19. The DNA sequence follows: TGTGCCAGCTTCATAAGAGGTACCCAGTACTTC. This sequence encodes CASFIRGTQYF.